The 25 T cell receptor beta chains below come from one sample, sequenced in a study of blood T cell repertoires in COVID-19 (dated by TCRdb to the early 2020s). The library came from the immunoSEQ multiplex PCR assay. The clones in this table, taken by TCRdb from immuneACCESS, are in-frame only. Not every clone is retained; where verified, under half of the shortfall comes from an unresolved V gene, and the cause of the rest is unknown. The sample has some 96,000 clones on record, about 85% of them singletons. The leading ten clones occupy more than 10% of the sample. Sequences were obtained from peripheral blood. These receptors all come from a human donor in a cohort sampled during active COVID-19.

Of note for this clone: Other DNA variants within this sample encode the same CDR3. V is TRBV7-9 and J is TRBJ2-1; a weak D match, TRBD2 (6 bases). Germline CDR1 and CDR2: SEHNR and FQNEAQ (reference sequence). The CDR3 has 15 residues. Trimming shortened V by 1 base and J by 1 base, and 8 bases separated the two germline ends. The CDR3: CASSLVGSSYNEQFF. The CDR3 nucleotides read TGTGCCAGCAGCTTAGTCGGGAGTTCCTACAATGAGCAGTTCTTC.

This clone appeared a few times. This rearrangement joins TRBV29-1 to TRBJ1-1; TRBD1 matches at 7 bases. Germline trimming cut 1 base from V and 2 bases from J; bases unmatched to any gene: 1. Germline lookup yields CDR1 SQVTM and CDR2 ANQGSEA. There are 13 residues in the CDR3. The CDR3 DNA is TGCAGCGTTGAAGGACAGGGCAACACTGAAGCTTTCTTT. Amino acid sequence: CSVEGQGNTEAFF.

The chain joins TRBV5-1 to TRBJ2-7; D is possibly TRBD1 (5 bases). The CDR3 runs to 15 residues. The germline V gene encodes CDR1 SGHRS and CDR2 YFSETQ. V was shortened by 1 base and J by 2 bases, with 13 bases between the two germline ends. CDR3 coding DNA: TGCGCCAGCAGCTTGCCCAGGGTCGCGACCTACGAGCAGTACTTC. It is translated as CASSLPRVATYEQYF.

The V call is TRBV10-3, the J call TRBJ1-2, with TRBD1 matching over 7 bases. The ends lost 4 bases at V and 8 bases at J; junction bases unmatched: 10. CDR1 is ENHRY and CDR2 is SYGVKD in the germline V gene. This CDR3 spans 14 amino acids. CDR3: CAISGGGQFVGYTF. In DNA, the CDR3 is TGTGCCATCAGTGGAGGGGGCCAGTTTGTGGGCTACACCTTC.

The gene calls are TRBV18 and TRBJ1-5, with 10 positions matching TRBD1. With 3 bases clipped from V and 6 bases from J, the junction kept 5 bases outside the gene matches. Germline CDR1 reads KGHSH; CDR2 reads LQKENI. The CDR3 has 15 amino acids. CDR3 sequence: CASSPTGGGIQPQHF. CDR3 coding DNA: TGTGCCAGCTCACCGACAGGGGGCGGGATTCAGCCCCAGCATTTT.

V and J are TRBV29-1 and TRBJ2-7; 13 bases match TRBD2. Trimming at V came to 6 bases and at J to 6 bases, leaving 14 bases not matched to a gene. This CDR3 comprises 16 residues. Per germline, CDR1 SQVTM and CDR2 ANQGSEA. The CDR3 is CSVPGTSGAQVPEQYF. In DNA, the CDR3 is TGCAGCGTCCCCGGGACTAGCGGGGCCCAAGTCCCCGAGCAGTACTTC.

The chain couples TRBV6-1 to TRBJ2-7; D may be TRBD2 (6 bases). V lost 2 bases and J 2 bases, leaving 13 bases between the germline ends. Germline CDR1 MNHNS, CDR2 SASEGT. This CDR3 is built from 15 residues. CDR3 coding DNA: TGTGCCAGCAGTGAAAATGTGGGGGGTCCCTACGAGCAGTACTTC. Its protein is CASSENVGGPYEQYF.

The chain uses TRBV7-9 and TRBJ2-6; no reliable D call. The germline V gene has CDR1 SEHNR and CDR2 FQNEAQ (reference sequence). This CDR3 spans 14 amino acids. Trimming shortened V by 6 bases and J by 0 bases, and 6 bases separated the two germline ends. The CDR3 sequence is CASSSGSGANVLTF. In DNA form, the CDR3 reads TGTGCCAGCAGTTCGGGCTCTGGGGCCAACGTCCTGACTTTC.

The sample holds a few counts of this clone. The rearrangement uses TRBV5-1 and TRBJ2-7; D may be TRBD2 (6 bases). V was pared by 0 bases and J by 2 bases, with 12 bases between. Germline-derived CDR1 and CDR2 are SGHRS and YFSETQ. There are 15 residues in the CDR3. CDR3 sequence (DNA): TGCGCCAGCAGCTTGGGGGGACTCTCTGCCTACGAGCAGTACTTC. The encoded protein is CASSLGGLSAYEQYF.

This clone has only a few counts. This sequence joins TRBV2 and TRBJ1-5; D is undetermined. CDR1 and CDR2 (germline): SNHLY, FYNNEI. The ends were cut back, 6 bases at V and 6 bases at J, with 12 bases in the middle. The CDR3 extends over 13 amino acids. In nucleotides, the CDR3 is TGTGCCAGCAGACCAACAGTCGGTCAGCCCCAGCATTTT. Its translation is CASRPTVGQPQHF.

Here the CDR3 DNA reads TGCGCCAGCAGAAACCCCGGGGGGGGACAAGAGACCCAGTACTTC. It specifies CASRNPGGGQETQYF. The J gene is TRBJ2-5, the V gene TRBV5-1; 8 bases match TRBD2. From germline, CDR1 is SGHRS and CDR2 YFSETQ. The CDR3 totals 15 residues. Unmatched junction bases numbered 8, after V lost 5 bases and J lost 2 bases.

This sequence joins TRBV6-2 or TRBV6-3 and TRBJ2-2, with D possibly TRBD1 on 5 matching bases. The CDR3 totals 13 residues. CDR1 is MNHEY and CDR2 is SVGEGT in the germline V gene. Between the trimmed V and J ends, which lost 5 bases and 5 bases, there was a span of 9 bases. CDR3 DNA sequence: TGTGCCAGCAGTGCGACAGAAACCGGGGAGCTGTTTTTT. Protein sequence: CASSATETGELFF.

CDR3 DNA: TGCGCCAGCAGCCCTACCCTACTAGCGGGAGGAAAGACAGATACGCAGTATTTT. Amino acid sequence: CASSPTLLAGGKTDTQYF. The chain is built from TRBV5-1 and TRBJ2-3; TRBD2 aligns across 12 bases. The trim removed 4 bases at V and 3 bases at J, leaving 12 bases unmatched. Germline V gene lookup returns CDR1 SGHRS and CDR2 YFSETQ. This CDR3 is built from 18 residues.

This clone was picked up one time. This chain connects TRBV19 to TRBJ1-5; TRBD1 might be the D (5 bases). Per the germline V gene, CDR1 is LNHDA and CDR2 is SQIVND (reference sequence). CDR3 length: 14 amino acids. V dropped 5 bases and J dropped 3 bases, with 11 bases sitting between them. CDR3 nucleotide sequence: TGTGCCAGTAGTGATCAGGGTTACAATCAGCCCCAGCATTTT. Translated: CASSDQGYNQPQHF.

This chain joins TRBV11-2 and TRBJ1-2; D remains unclear. Germline lookup yields CDR1 SGHAT and CDR2 FQNNGV. Trimming pared 1 base from V and 8 bases from J, leaving 11 bases between. This CDR3 is 13 amino acids long. The CDR3 DNA is TGTGCCAGCAGCTTAGGGCACTCGACAGGCTACACCTTC. Its protein is CASSLGHSTGYTF.

The rearrangement links TRBV4-1 to TRBJ1-3; D not resolved. Looked up from germline, CDR1 is MGHRA and CDR2 is YSYEKL. V dropped 4 bases and J dropped 1 base, with 8 bases sitting between them. The CDR3 is made up of 14 amino acids. The CDR3 bases are TGCGCCAGCAGCCCTGAGATTTCTGGAAACACCATATATTTT. This gives the protein CASSPEISGNTIYF.

The V call is TRBV4-1, the J call TRBJ2-5; 7 positions agree with TRBD2. After removal of 4 bases from V and 5 bases from J, the junction contained 10 bases not matched to a gene. This CDR3 region has 15 residues. In germline, CDR1 is MGHRA, CDR2 YSYEKL. The CDR3: CASSPLGLAVETQYF. As DNA, the CDR3 is TGCGCCAGCAGCCCCCTGGGGCTAGCGGTGGAGACCCAGTACTTC.

The chain has TRBV10-3 and TRBJ1-1; 7 nucleotides line up with TRBD1. The CDR3 is 14 amino acids. Per the germline V gene, CDR1 is ENHRY and CDR2 is SYGVKD. Trimming at V came to 6 bases and at J to 3 bases, leaving 7 bases not matched to a gene. The DNA of the CDR3 is TGTGCCATCAGGAAGGGACAGAGCGACACTGAAGCTTTCTTT. It specifies CAIRKGQSDTEAFF.

The chain recombines TRBV7-9 with TRBJ2-3; 9 bases agree with TRBD1. Germline CDR1 and CDR2: SEHNR and FQNEAQ (reference sequence). V gave up 5 bases and J gave up 2 bases; unmatched junction bases: 2. The CDR3 consists of 14 residues. In nucleotides, the CDR3 is TGTGCCAGCAGCCGGACAGGGGACACAGATACGCAGTATTTT. It translates to CASSRTGDTDTQYF.

The genes are TRBV11-2 and TRBJ2-3, with 8 bases lining up with TRBD2. The trim removed 2 bases at V and 4 bases at J, leaving 5 bases unmatched. CDR1 is SGHAT and CDR2 is FQNNGV in the germline V gene. This CDR3 spans 15 amino acids. Written as DNA, the CDR3 is TGTGCCAGCAGCTTATCGGGACTAGGGTCAGATACGCAGTATTTT. This sequence encodes CASSLSGLGSDTQYF.

J is TRBJ2-7 and V is TRBV4-3; the match to TRBD1 covers 7 bases. Germline CDR1 and CDR2: LGHNA and YSLEER. The CDR3 is 15 residues long. V lost 1 base to trimming and J lost 1 base; unmatched junction nucleotides: 4. The CDR3 region has the DNA TGCGCCAGCAGCCAAGTGTCACAGGGGTCCTACGAGCAGTACTTC. It is translated as CASSQVSQGSYEQYF.

This clone appeared once. The V call is TRBV28, the J call TRBJ2-1; 11 nucleotides line up with TRBD2. Germline V gene data show CDR1 as MDHEN and CDR2 as SYDVKM. The V segment lost 7 bases and the J segment 7 bases; nucleotides outside the gene matches: 9. CDR3 length: 15 amino acids. CDR3 sequence: CASKLAGEAFNEQFF. CDR3 DNA sequence: TGTGCCAGCAAACTAGCGGGGGAGGCCTTTAATGAGCAGTTCTTC.

The chain couples TRBV3-1 (or the pseudogene TRBV3-2) to TRBJ1-1, with D perhaps matching TRBD1 (6 bases). V shed 4 bases and J shed 1 base, with 16 bases lying between them. Germline CDR1 is LGHDT and CDR2 is YNNKEL (reference sequence). The length of the CDR3 is 16 residues. The CDR3 region is CASSPTEQGGNTEAFF. CDR3 DNA: TGTGCCAGCAGCCCAACCGAACAGGGCGGGAACACTGAAGCTTTCTTT.

J is TRBJ1-1 and V is TRBV19; tentative D call: TRBD1 (6 bases). With 4 bases removed from V and 2 bases from J, the gap between germline ends came to 14 bases. Germline lookup yields CDR1 LNHDA and CDR2 SQIVND (reference sequence). This CDR3 is built from 15 residues. In DNA form, the CDR3 reads TGTGCCAGTAGTACCCAAGCGGGGACAAACACTGAAGCTTTCTTT. It yields the protein CASSTQAGTNTEAFF.

The chain joins TRBV6-1 to TRBJ1-2; D is unclear. V lost 0 bases and J 8 bases, leaving 13 bases between the germline ends. This CDR3 comprises 14 residues. CDR1 MNHNS and CDR2 SASEGT come from the germline V gene. DNA for the CDR3: TGTGCCAGCAGTGAAGCGGTCTGGCGGTACGGCTACACCTTC. This gives the protein CASSEAVWRYGYTF.